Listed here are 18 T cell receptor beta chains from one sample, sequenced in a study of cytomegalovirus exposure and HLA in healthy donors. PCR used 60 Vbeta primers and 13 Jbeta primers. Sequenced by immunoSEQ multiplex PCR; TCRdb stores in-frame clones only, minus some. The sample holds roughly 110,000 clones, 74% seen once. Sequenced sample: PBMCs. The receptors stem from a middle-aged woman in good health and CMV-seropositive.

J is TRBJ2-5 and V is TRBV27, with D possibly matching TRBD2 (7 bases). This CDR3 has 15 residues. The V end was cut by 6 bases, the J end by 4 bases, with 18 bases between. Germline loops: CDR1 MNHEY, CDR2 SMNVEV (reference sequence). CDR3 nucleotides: TGTGCCAGCAGGGTAGGGGGGGCCCGGCGAGAGACCCAGTACTTC. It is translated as CASRVGGARRETQYF.

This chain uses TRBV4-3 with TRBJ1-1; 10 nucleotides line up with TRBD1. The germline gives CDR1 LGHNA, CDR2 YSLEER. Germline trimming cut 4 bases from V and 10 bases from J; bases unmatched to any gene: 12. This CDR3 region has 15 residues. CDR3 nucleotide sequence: TGCGCCAGCAGCCCCCAGGGCCAGGGACAGGGGTCAGCTTTCTTT. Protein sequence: CASSPQGQGQGSAFF.

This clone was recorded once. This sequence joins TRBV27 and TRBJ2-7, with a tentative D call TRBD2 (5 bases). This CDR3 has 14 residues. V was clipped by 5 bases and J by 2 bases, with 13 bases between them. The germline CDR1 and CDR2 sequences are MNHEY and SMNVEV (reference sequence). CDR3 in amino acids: CASSPGSLAYEQYF. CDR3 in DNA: TGTGCCAGCAGTCCGGGATCCTTAGCCTACGAGCAGTACTTC.

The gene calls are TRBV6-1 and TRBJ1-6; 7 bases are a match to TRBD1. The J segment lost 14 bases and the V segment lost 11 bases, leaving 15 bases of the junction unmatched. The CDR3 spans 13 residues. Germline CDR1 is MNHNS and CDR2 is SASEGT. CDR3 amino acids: CAGGTEVTAALHF. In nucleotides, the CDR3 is TGTGCCGGGGGGACAGAGGTCACTGCGGCCCTCCACTTT.

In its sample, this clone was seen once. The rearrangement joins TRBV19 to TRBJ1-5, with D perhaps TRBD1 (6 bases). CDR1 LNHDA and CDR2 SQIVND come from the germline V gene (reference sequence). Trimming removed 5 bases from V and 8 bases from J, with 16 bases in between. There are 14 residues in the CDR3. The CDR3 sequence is CASSRNTGREPQHF. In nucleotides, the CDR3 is TGTGCCAGTAGTCGAAATACAGGGAGGGAGCCCCAGCATTTT. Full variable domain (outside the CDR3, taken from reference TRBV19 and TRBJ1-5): DGGITQSPKYLFRKEGQNVTLSCEQNLNHDAMYWYRQDPGQGLRLIYYSQIVNDFQKGDIAEGYSVSREKKESFPLTVTSAQKNPTAFYLCASSRNTGREPQHFGDGTRLSIL.

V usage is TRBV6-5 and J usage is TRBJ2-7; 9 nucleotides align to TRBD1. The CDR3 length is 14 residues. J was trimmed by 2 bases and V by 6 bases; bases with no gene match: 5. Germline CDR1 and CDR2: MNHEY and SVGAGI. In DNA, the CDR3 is TGTGCCAGCAGGTCCGGGACAGGGACCTACGAGCAGTACTTC. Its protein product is CASRSGTGTYEQYF.

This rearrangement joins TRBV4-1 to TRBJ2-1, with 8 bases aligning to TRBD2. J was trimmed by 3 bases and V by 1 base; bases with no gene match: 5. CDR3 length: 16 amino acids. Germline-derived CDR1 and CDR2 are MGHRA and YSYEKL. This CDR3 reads CASSQVSGGYYNEQFF. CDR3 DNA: TGCGCCAGCAGCCAAGTGAGCGGGGGTTACTACAATGAGCAGTTCTTC.

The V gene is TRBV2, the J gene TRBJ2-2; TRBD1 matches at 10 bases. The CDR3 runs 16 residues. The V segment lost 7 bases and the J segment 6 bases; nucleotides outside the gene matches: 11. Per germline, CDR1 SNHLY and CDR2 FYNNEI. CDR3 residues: CASTLRDRGFAGELFF. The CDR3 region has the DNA TGTGCCAGCACCCTTAGGGACAGGGGATTTGCCGGGGAGCTGTTTTTT.

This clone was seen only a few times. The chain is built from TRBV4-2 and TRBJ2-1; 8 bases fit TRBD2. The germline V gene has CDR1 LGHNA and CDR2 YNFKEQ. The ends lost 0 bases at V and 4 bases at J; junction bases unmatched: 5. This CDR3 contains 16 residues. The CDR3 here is CASSQDLAGSYNEQFF. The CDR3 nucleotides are TGTGCCAGCAGCCAAGACTTAGCGGGGAGTTACAATGAGCAGTTCTTC.

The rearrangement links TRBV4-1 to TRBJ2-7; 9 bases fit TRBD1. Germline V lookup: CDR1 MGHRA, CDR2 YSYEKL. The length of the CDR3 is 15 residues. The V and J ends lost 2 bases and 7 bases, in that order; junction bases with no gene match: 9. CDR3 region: CASSQPGTGPPEQYF. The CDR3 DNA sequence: TGCGCCAGCAGCCAACCCGGGACAGGGCCCCCGGAGCAGTACTTC.

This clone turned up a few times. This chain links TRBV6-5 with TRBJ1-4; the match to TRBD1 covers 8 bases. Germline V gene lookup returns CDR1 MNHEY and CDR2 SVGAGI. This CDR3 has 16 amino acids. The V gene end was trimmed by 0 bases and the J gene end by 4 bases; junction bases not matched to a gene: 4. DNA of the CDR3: TGTGCCAGCAGTTACTCGATCACAGGGGGTAATGAAAAACTGTTTTTT. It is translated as CASSYSITGGNEKLFF.

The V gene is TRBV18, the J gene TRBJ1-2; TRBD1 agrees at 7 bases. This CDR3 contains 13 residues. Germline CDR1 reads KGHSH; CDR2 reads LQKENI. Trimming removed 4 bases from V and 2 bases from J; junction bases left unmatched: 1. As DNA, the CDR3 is TGTGCCAGCTCACTGGGACAGAACTATGGCTACACCTTC. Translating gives CASSLGQNYGYTF.

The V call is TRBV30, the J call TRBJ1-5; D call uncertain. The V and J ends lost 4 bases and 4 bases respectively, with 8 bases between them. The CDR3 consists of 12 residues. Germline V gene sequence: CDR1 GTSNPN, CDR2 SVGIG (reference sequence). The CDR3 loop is CAWTTHNQPQHF. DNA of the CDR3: TGTGCCTGGACGACTCATAATCAGCCCCAGCATTTT.

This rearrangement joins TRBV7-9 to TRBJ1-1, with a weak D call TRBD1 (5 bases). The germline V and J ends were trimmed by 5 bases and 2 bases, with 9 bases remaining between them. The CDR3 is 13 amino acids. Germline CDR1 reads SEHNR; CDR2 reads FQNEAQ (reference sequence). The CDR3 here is CASSTTGNTEAFF. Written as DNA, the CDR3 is TGTGCCAGCAGCACAACAGGAAACACTGAAGCTTTCTTT. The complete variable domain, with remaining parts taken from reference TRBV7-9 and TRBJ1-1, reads DTGVSQNPRHKITKRGQNVTFRCDPISEHNRLYWYRQTLGQGPEFLTYFQNEAQLEKSRLLSDRFSAERPKGSFSTLEIQRTEQGDSAMYLCASSTTGNTEAFFGQGTRLTVV.

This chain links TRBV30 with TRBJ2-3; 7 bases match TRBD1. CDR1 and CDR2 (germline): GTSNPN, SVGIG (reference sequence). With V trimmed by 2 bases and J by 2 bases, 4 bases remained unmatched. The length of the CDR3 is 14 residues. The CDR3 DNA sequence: TGTGCCTGGAGTCCGGGACAGATCACAGATACGCAGTATTTT. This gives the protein CAWSPGQITDTQYF.

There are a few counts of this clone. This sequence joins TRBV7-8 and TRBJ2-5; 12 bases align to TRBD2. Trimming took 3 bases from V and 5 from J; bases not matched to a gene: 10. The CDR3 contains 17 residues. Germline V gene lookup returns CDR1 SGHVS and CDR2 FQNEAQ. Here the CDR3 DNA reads TGTGCCAGCAGCTTGCGGACTAGCGGGGCCCATGGGGAGACCCAGTACTTC. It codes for CASSLRTSGAHGETQYF.

CDR3 sequence reads: CSMSLGGGNGETQYF. The CDR3, as DNA: TGCAGCATGTCCCTGGGCGGGGGGAACGGGGAGACCCAGTACTTC. The chain carries TRBV29-1 and TRBJ2-5, with TRBD2 identical over 8 bases. With 8 bases clipped from V and 5 bases from J, the junction kept 16 bases outside the gene matches. The CDR3 extends over 15 amino acids. In germline, CDR1 is SQVTM, CDR2 ANQGSEA. Full variable domain (outside the CDR3, taken from reference TRBV29-1 and TRBJ2-5): SAVISQKPSRDICQRGTSLTIQCQVDSQVTMMFWYRQQPGQSLTLIATANQGSEATYESGFVIDKFPISRPNLTFSTLTVSNMSPEDSSIYLCSMSLGGGNGETQYFGPGTRLLVL.

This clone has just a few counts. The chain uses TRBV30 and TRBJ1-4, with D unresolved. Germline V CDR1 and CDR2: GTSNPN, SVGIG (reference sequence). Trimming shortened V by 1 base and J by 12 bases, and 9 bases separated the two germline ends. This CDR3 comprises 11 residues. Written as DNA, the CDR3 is TGTGCCTGGAGTGCGGAGAGGGAACTGTTTTTT. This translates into CAWSAERELFF.